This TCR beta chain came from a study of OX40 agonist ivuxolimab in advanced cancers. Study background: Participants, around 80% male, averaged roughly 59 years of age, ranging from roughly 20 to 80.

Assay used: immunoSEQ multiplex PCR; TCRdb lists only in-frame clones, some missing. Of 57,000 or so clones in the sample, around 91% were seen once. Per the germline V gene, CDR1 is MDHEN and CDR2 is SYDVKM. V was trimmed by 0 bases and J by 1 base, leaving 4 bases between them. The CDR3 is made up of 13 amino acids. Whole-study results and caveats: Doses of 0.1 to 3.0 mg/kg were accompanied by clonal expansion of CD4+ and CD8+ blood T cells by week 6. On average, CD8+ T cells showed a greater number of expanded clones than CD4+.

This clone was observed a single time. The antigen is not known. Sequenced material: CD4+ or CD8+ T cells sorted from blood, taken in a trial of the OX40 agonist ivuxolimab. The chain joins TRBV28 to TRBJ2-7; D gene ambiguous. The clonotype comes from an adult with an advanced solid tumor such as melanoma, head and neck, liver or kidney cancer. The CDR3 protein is CASSLWGSYEQYF. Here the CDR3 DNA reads TGTGCCAGCAGTTTATGGGGATCCTACGAGCAGTACTTC.